This is a list of T cell receptor beta chains from one sample in a study of blood T cell repertoires in COVID-19. This table comes from immunoSEQ multiplex PCR, and its TCRdb copy is limited to in-frame clones, with some not included. The sample comprises about 74,000 clones, 85% of which are singletons, and about 23% rests with the top ten. The material sequenced was peripheral blood. The receptors derive from a middle-aged man with acute or convalescent COVID-19. The CDR3 runs from the conserved cysteine through the conserved F or W. D genes are given only for firm matches. Clone sizes are given selectively: once, few, many, or a class where the clone is expanded.

>-|TRBV13|TRBJ2-2|once
TGTGCCACGCTAGCAAAAATGGGAGAACTAAACACCGGGGAGCTGTTTTTT
CATLAKMGELNTGELFF
>-|TRBV2|TRBJ1-2|-
TGTGCCAGCCATAGCTATGGCTACACCTTC
CASHSYGYTF
>-|TRBV6-5|TRBJ2-2|-
TGTGCCAGCAGTTACTCGAGTGACAGGACCACCGGGGAGCTGTTTTTT
CASSYSSDRTTGELFF
>-|TRBV11-2|TRBJ1-1|-
TGTGCCAGCAGCTTATGGGGGCTGAACACTGAAGCTTTCTTT
CASSLWGLNTEAFF
>-|TRBV4-1|TRBJ1-3|-
TGCGCCAGCAGCCCCCTGGCTCCTGTCTTTGGAAACACCATATATTTT
CASSPLAPVFGNTIYF
>-|TRBV11-2|TRBJ1-4|-
TGTGCCAGCAGCTTAGACAGGGGTTCTAATGAAAAACTGTTTTTT
CASSLDRGSNEKLFF
>-|TRBV11-1|TRBJ1-2|once
TGTGCCAGCAGCCAAGGGGCAGGCGCTAACTATGGCTACACCTTC
CASSQGAGANYGYTF
>-|TRBV19|TRBJ1-2|-
TGTGCCAGTAGTATAGCAGGGATGTCCTATGGCTACACCTTC
CASSIAGMSYGYTF
>TRBD1|TRBV5-4|TRBJ2-2|-
TGTGCCAGCAGCCCCAACCAGGGGGAAGGTGGGGAGCTGTTTTTT
CASSPNQGEGGELFF
>-|TRBV7-9|TRBJ2-3|-
TGTGCCAGCACCATCCCCCCGGATACGCAGTATTTT
CASTIPPDTQYF
>-|TRBV3-1/TRBV3-2|TRBJ2-1|-
TGTGCCAGCAGCCAAATCAGGGGCGATGAGCAGTTCTTC
CASSQIRGDEQFF
>-|TRBV15|TRBJ1-2|-
TGTGCCACCAGCAGAGAACTAAATCAGCTCTATGGCTACACCTTC
CATSRELNQLYGYTF
>-|TRBV5-6|TRBJ2-5|-
TGTGCCAGCAGCTTGGCCGACCAAGAGACCCAGTACTTC
CASSLADQETQYF
>-|TRBV19|TRBJ2-2|-
TGTGCCAGTAGTATAATCCAGGCTTCCGGGGAGCTGTTTTTT
CASSIIQASGELFF
>TRBD1|TRBV5-1|TRBJ2-2|-
TGCGCCAGCAGCCACAGGGGCGATTTCGCCGGGGAGCTGTTTTTT
CASSHRGDFAGELFF
>TRBD2|TRBV29-1|TRBJ2-3|-
TGCAGCGTTGAAGGGCGGGGGGGCCCCACAGATACGCAGTATTTT
CSVEGRGGPTDTQYF
>TRBD2|TRBV5-1|TRBJ2-1|once
TGCGCCAGCAGCTTGGTGGGGGGGTACGGGTTCAATGAGCAGTTCTTC
CASSLVGGYGFNEQFF
>-|TRBV27|TRBJ1-5|-
TGTGCCAGCAGTCCCCGGGGCAATCAGCCCCAGCATTTT
CASSPRGNQPQHF
>-|TRBV7-2|TRBJ1-2|-
TGTGCCAGCAGCTTAGCTTTCGTAAACTCCAGGGGCCCCCATGGCTACACCTTC
CASSLAFVNSRGPHGYTF
>TRBD1|TRBV3-1/TRBV3-2|TRBJ1-4|-
TGTGCCAGCAGCCCGGGGGGGACAGGGATTTATGGTGAAAAACTGTTTTTT
CASSPGGTGIYGEKLFF
>TRBD2|TRBV3-1/TRBV3-2|TRBJ2-5|-
TGTGCCAGCAGCCAAGATTACGGACTAGCGGGGGGGAAAGAGACCCAGTACTTC
CASSQDYGLAGGKETQYF
>TRBD1|TRBV19|TRBJ2-2|-
TGTGCCAGTAGTAGACAGGGGGGGACGGAAAACACCGGGGAGCTGTTTTTT
CASSRQGGTENTGELFF
>-|TRBV19|TRBJ1-1|-
TGTGCCAGTAGTTATCGGGGGGCTGAAGCTTTCTTT
CASSYRGAEAFF
>TRBD2|TRBV6-6|TRBJ2-3|-
TGTGCCAGCAGTTACTCGCGGCGGGGGGCTGGCGATACGCAGTATTTT
CASSYSRRGAGDTQYF
>-|TRBV2|TRBJ1-6|-
TGTGCCAGCAGTGCGGACAGAACGATAACACCCCTCCACTTT
CASSADRTITPLHF